The rows below give T cell receptor beta chains drawn from one sample of a study of CD8 T cells in ankylosing spondylitis. TCRdb re-called the 5' RACE reads with MiXCR, one entry per CDR3 protein. Of about 210,000 distinct CDR3 sequences listed, under 8.5% are singletons. Sequenced sample: blood, either unsorted or a sorted T cell fraction (not recorded which). The origin of the receptors is a female donor with ankylosing spondylitis or in good health (not recorded which). Both conserved end residues are part of each CDR3. D genes are given only for firm matches. Rows may omit the clone size; those that give it use once, few, many or a size class.

cdr3_nt: TGTGCCACCAGTGACCACTCCCCCGGGTGGGGAAGCACCGGGGAGCTGTTTTTT; cdr3_aa: CATSDHSPGWGSTGELFF; clone_size: many; j_call: TRBJ2-2; d_call: -; v_call: TRBV24-1
cdr3_nt: TGTGCCAGCAGCCCCCTCGGCGGGGAGCTGTTTTTT; cdr3_aa: CASSPLGGELFF; clone_size: many; j_call: TRBJ2-2; d_call: -; v_call: TRBV7-7
cdr3_nt: TGTGCCAGCAGCCAACTCTCGACTAAGCAGTACTTC; cdr3_aa: CASSQLSTKQYF; clone_size: -; j_call: TRBJ2-7; d_call: -; v_call: TRBV6-6
cdr3_nt: TGTGCCAGCAGCCCTCTCGGGGTAGCGGGAGGGTTTCAGTTCTTC; cdr3_aa: CASSPLGVAGGFQFF; clone_size: many; j_call: TRBJ2-1; d_call: TRBD2; v_call: TRBV6-2/TRBV6-3
cdr3_nt: TGTGCCAGCACCTCTGGTGTCCGAACAAATGAGCAGTTCTTC; cdr3_aa: CASTSGVRTNEQFF; clone_size: -; j_call: TRBJ2-1; d_call: -; v_call: TRBV12-3/TRBV12-4
cdr3_nt: TGTGCCACCAGCAGAGGAGAGGGCAACCGAAACAATGAGCAGTTCTTC; cdr3_aa: CATSRGEGNRNNEQFF; clone_size: many; j_call: TRBJ2-1; d_call: -; v_call: TRBV15
cdr3_nt: TGCAGCGCCCCAGGGACTAGCGGGAGCCGGGAGCTGTTTTTT; cdr3_aa: CSAPGTSGSRELFF; clone_size: many; j_call: TRBJ2-2; d_call: TRBD2; v_call: TRBV29-1
cdr3_nt: TGTGCCAGCAGCTTAGCGACAGGGTCCCCCTATGGCTACACCTTC; cdr3_aa: CASSLATGSPYGYTF; clone_size: -; j_call: TRBJ1-2; d_call: TRBD1; v_call: TRBV7-2
cdr3_nt: TGCGTCAGCAGCCGGAAGACAGGGGACGAGCAGTACTTC; cdr3_aa: CVSSRKTGDEQYF; clone_size: -; j_call: TRBJ2-7; d_call: TRBD1; v_call: TRBV5-1
cdr3_nt: TGCGCCAGCAGTGAGTGGGGGACCCTAAAGGGCATTCAGTACTTC; cdr3_aa: CASSEWGTLKGIQYF; clone_size: many; j_call: TRBJ2-4; d_call: -; v_call: TRBV10-2
cdr3_nt: TGCAGTGCTCCCCCCCCGGTCGGTGGGGACTACGAGCAGTACTTC; cdr3_aa: CSAPPPVGGDYEQYF; clone_size: few; j_call: TRBJ2-7; d_call: -; v_call: TRBV20-1
cdr3_nt: TGCAGCGTAGGGGGAAACGGGAGTCAGTTCTTC; cdr3_aa: CSVGGNGSQFF; clone_size: many; j_call: TRBJ2-1; d_call: -; v_call: TRBV29-1
cdr3_nt: TGCGCCAGCAGCTCCTCCCCCGGACCGACTGAAGCTTTCTTT; cdr3_aa: CASSSSPGPTEAFF; clone_size: many; j_call: TRBJ1-1; d_call: -; v_call: TRBV5-1
cdr3_nt: TGCAGTGCTTCCCTGGGGTTGACCCAGTACTTC; cdr3_aa: CSASLGLTQYF; clone_size: many; j_call: TRBJ2-5; d_call: -; v_call: TRBV20-1
cdr3_nt: TGTGCCAGCGTACCAGGGTTTGCAGATACGCAGTATTTT; cdr3_aa: CASVPGFADTQYF; clone_size: many; j_call: TRBJ2-3; d_call: -; v_call: TRBV6-2/TRBV6-3
cdr3_nt: TGTGCCATCGGGGGTAGCGGGAGGGACTACGAGCAGTACTTC; cdr3_aa: CAIGGSGRDYEQYF; clone_size: many; j_call: TRBJ2-7; d_call: TRBD2; v_call: TRBV10-3
cdr3_nt: TGCAGCGTTGAGCCGAGGGTGGGGGAGCAGTTCTTC; cdr3_aa: CSVEPRVGEQFF; clone_size: -; j_call: TRBJ2-1; d_call: -; v_call: TRBV29-1
cdr3_nt: TGCAGCGGGATCCGGGACGGTGAGCAGTTCTTC; cdr3_aa: CSGIRDGEQFF; clone_size: many; j_call: TRBJ2-1; d_call: -; v_call: TRBV29-1
cdr3_nt: TGTGCCAGCAGCCCTCAGGCAGGGGATAATTCACCCCTCCACTTT; cdr3_aa: CASSPQAGDNSPLHF; clone_size: -; j_call: TRBJ1-6; d_call: -; v_call: TRBV28
cdr3_nt: TGTGCCAGTTACCCTAGCGGGAAGGGGTCCTACAATGAGCAGTTCTTC; cdr3_aa: CASYPSGKGSYNEQFF; clone_size: many; j_call: TRBJ2-1; d_call: TRBD2; v_call: TRBV12-3/TRBV12-4
cdr3_nt: TGTGCCAGCAGCTTACCGGGAGCCATGGGTAATGAGCAGTTCTTC; cdr3_aa: CASSLPGAMGNEQFF; clone_size: many; j_call: TRBJ2-1; d_call: -; v_call: TRBV5-5
cdr3_nt: TGTGCCAGCAGCTACGACCGGAGGGAGACCCAGTACTTC; cdr3_aa: CASSYDRRETQYF; clone_size: -; j_call: TRBJ2-5; d_call: -; v_call: TRBV7-3
cdr3_nt: TGCAGTGCTAGTCCTTGGGACCGAGATAGCAATCAGCCCCAGCATTTT; cdr3_aa: CSASPWDRDSNQPQHF; clone_size: many; j_call: TRBJ1-5; d_call: -; v_call: TRBV20-1
cdr3_nt: TGTGCCAGCAGCCCCAGGGGGACCAATTGGGCCGGGGAGCTGTTTTTT; cdr3_aa: CASSPRGTNWAGELFF; clone_size: -; j_call: TRBJ2-2; d_call: TRBD1; v_call: TRBV11-3
cdr3_nt: TGTGCCAGCAGTTTGGCGCTAGCGGCATACAATGAGCAGTTCTTC; cdr3_aa: CASSLALAAYNEQFF; clone_size: many; j_call: TRBJ2-1; d_call: TRBD2; v_call: TRBV12-3/TRBV12-4
cdr3_nt: TGTGCCAGCTCACCATCCCTACAGACCCCTAACTATGGCTACACCTTC; cdr3_aa: CASSPSLQTPNYGYTF; clone_size: many; j_call: TRBJ1-2; d_call: -; v_call: TRBV18
cdr3_nt: TGTGCCAGCAGCGCCCCTACGGACATCGCCTACGAGCAGTACTTC; cdr3_aa: CASSAPTDIAYEQYF; clone_size: few; j_call: TRBJ2-7; d_call: -; v_call: TRBV7-2